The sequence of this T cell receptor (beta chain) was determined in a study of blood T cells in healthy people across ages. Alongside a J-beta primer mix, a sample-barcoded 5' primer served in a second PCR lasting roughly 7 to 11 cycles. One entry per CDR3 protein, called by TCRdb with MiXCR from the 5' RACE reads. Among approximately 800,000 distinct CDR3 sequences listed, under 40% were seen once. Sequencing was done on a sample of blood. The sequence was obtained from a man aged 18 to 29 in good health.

The CDR3 spells CASSHTGGYEQYF. DNA of the CDR3: TGTGCCAGCAGCCACACAGGGGGCTACGAGCAGTACTTC. V gene TRBV7-9 combines with J gene TRBJ2-7, with 8 bases aligning to TRBD1. The CDR3 runs 13 residues. V lost 5 bases, J lost 3 bases, and 3 bases stayed unmatched. Germline lookup yields CDR1 SEHNR and CDR2 FQNEAQ (reference sequence).